The 23 T cell receptor beta chains listed next were all sequenced from one sample in a study of CD8 T cells in Susac syndrome. Reverse transcription used roughly 0.5 to 1 ug RNA and random hexamers. MiXCR, applied by TCRdb to the immunoSEQ multiplex PCR reads, yields one record per CDR3 protein. The sample carries about 300,000 distinct CDR3 sequences, roughly 85% recorded once. The material sequenced was CD8+ T cells from PBMCs. These receptors all come from a human donor with multiple sclerosis.

The chain couples TRBV7-9 to TRBJ2-7, with TRBD2 matching 7 bases. The trim removed 0 bases at V and 2 bases at J, leaving 4 bases unmatched. This CDR3 contains 15 residues. Germline loops: CDR1 SEHNR, CDR2 FQNEAQ (reference sequence). Here the CDR3 DNA reads TGTGCCAGCAGCTTAGCTAGCGGGCCAACCTACGAGCAGTACTTC. Translation gives CASSLASGPTYEQYF.

V is TRBV10-3 and J is TRBJ2-2, with 7 bases aligning to TRBD1. The CDR3 extends over 16 amino acids. J gave up 1 base and V 7 bases, and 9 bases lay outside the gene matches. CDR1 is ENHRY and CDR2 is SYGVKD in the germline V gene. The CDR3 reads CAIMMDDRENTGELFF. Written as DNA, the CDR3 is TGTGCCATCATGATGGACGACAGGGAGAACACCGGGGAGCTGTTTTTT.

The chain carries TRBV6-2 or TRBV6-3 and TRBJ2-7; 9 bases match TRBD2. CDR1 and CDR2 (germline): MNHEY, SVGEGT. The CDR3 is 20 amino acids. J was trimmed by 3 bases and V by 0 bases; bases with no gene match: 18. CDR3 amino acids: CASSYSTAGEGSGSFYEQYF. The CDR3, as DNA: TGTGCCAGCAGTTACTCGACAGCAGGGGAGGGTAGCGGGAGTTTCTACGAGCAGTACTTC.

The chain has TRBV4-3 and TRBJ2-1; either TRBD1 or TRBD2 may fit D (6 bases each). CDR3 size: 16 residues. V was shortened by 0 bases and J by 7 bases, with 16 bases between the two germline ends. Germline values: CDR1 LGHNA, CDR2 YSLEER. CDR3 protein: CASSQERWGAGNEQFF. The CDR3 nucleotides read TGCGCCAGCAGCCAAGAAAGGTGGGGGGCAGGGAATGAGCAGTTCTTC.

The chain uses TRBV19 and TRBJ2-3; D may match TRBD1 or TRBD2 (7 bases each). The germline gives CDR1 LNHDA, CDR2 SQIVND (reference sequence). V lost 6 bases and J 4 bases, leaving 17 bases between the germline ends. There are 15 residues in the CDR3. This chain's CDR3 is CASSKGRGRPDTQYF. The CDR3 region has the DNA TGTGCCAGTAGCAAAGGGAGGGGGCGCCCAGATACGCAGTATTTT.

The chain carries TRBV19 and TRBJ1-1; a possible D gene is TRBD1 (6 bases). CDR1 is LNHDA and CDR2 is SQIVND in the germline V gene (reference sequence). Trimming stripped 7 bases from V and 1 base from J, with 10 bases between. CDR3 length: 13 amino acids. The CDR3 loop is CASKGQGNTEAFF. CDR3 DNA: TGTGCCAGTAAGGGACAAGGGAACACTGAAGCTTTCTTT.

The V gene is TRBV24-1, the J gene TRBJ2-1, with a weak D call TRBD1 (5 bases). The V end lost 2 bases, the J end lost 8 bases, and 15 bases lay between the germline ends. Germline CDR1 KGHDR, CDR2 SFDVKD. This CDR3 contains 15 residues. The CDR3 is CATSDYHRWGDEQFF. The CDR3 DNA follows: TGTGCCACCAGTGATTATCACAGGTGGGGCGATGAGCAGTTCTTC.

This clonotype has just a few counts. The chain recombines TRBV5-4 with TRBJ2-7, with D possibly called TRBD1 or TRBD2 (6 bases each). CDR1 and CDR2 (germline): SGHNT, YYREEE (reference sequence). V gave up 4 bases and J gave up 3 bases, with 11 bases separating them. The CDR3 sequence is 13 residues long. DNA for the CDR3: TGTGCCAGCAGCAGGGGGGTAGACTACGAGCAGTACTTC. Translating it yields CASSRGVDYEQYF.

V and J are TRBV27 and TRBJ2-1; D is undetermined. The germline V gene has CDR1 MNHEY and CDR2 SMNVEV (reference sequence). The V gene lost 7 bases and the J gene lost 4 bases, with 8 bases spanning the gap. The CDR3 is 12 residues long. The CDR3 here is CASMTDYNEQFF. In nucleotides, the CDR3 is TGTGCCAGCATGACGGATTACAATGAGCAGTTCTTC.

The J gene is TRBJ2-7, the V gene TRBV7-6; 12 bases align to TRBD2. After removal of 6 bases from V and 4 bases from J, the junction contained 10 bases not matched to a gene. This CDR3 is 16 amino acids long. Germline V gene data show CDR1 as SGHVS and CDR2 as FNYEAQ. CDR3 nucleotides: TGTGCCAGCAGGGCAGGGACTAGCGGGCCGCCGTACGAGCAGTACTTC. It translates to CASRAGTSGPPYEQYF.

The V gene is TRBV6-2 or TRBV6-3, the J gene TRBJ2-1; perhaps TRBD2 as D (7 bases). CDR1 is MNHEY and CDR2 is SVGEGT in the germline V gene. This CDR3 contains 14 residues. The V and J ends lost 3 bases and 9 bases respectively, with 15 bases between them. The CDR3 DNA follows: TGTGCCAGCAGTTATTGGAAGGGAGGGGGTGAGCAGTTCTTC. It yields the protein CASSYWKGGGEQFF.

The chain couples TRBV7-8 to TRBJ2-7, with TRBD2 identical over 7 bases. V shed 2 bases, J shed 4 bases, and the junction held 11 bases outside the gene matches. The germline V gene encodes CDR1 SGHVS and CDR2 FQNEAQ. The CDR3 has 16 amino acids. The CDR3 nucleotides read TGTGCCAGCAGCTTAATGGCTAGCGGAAGAGGTTACGAGCAGTACTTC. This sequence encodes CASSLMASGRGYEQYF.

This clonotype appeared a single time. The chain carries TRBV12-3 or TRBV12-4 and TRBJ2-7; 9 bases match TRBD2. With V trimmed by 6 bases and J by 5 bases, 20 bases remained unmatched. The CDR3 has 18 amino acids. The CDR3 DNA sequence: TGTGCCAGCAGCCCAAGGGAAGGAAGAGTAGCGGGAGTCCACGAGCAGTACTTC. The encoded protein is CASSPREGRVAGVHEQYF.

The CDR3 DNA sequence: TGCAGTGCTAGACGCATCGCCGGGACAGGGTTCCACAATGAGCAGTTCTTC. Translation gives CSARRIAGTGFHNEQFF. The chain combines TRBV20-1 with TRBJ2-1, with TRBD1 matching 9 bases. The CDR3 length is 17 residues. The germline V gene encodes CDR1 DFQATT and CDR2 SNEGSKA (reference sequence). J lost 5 bases, V lost 2 bases, and 13 bases had no gene match.

As DNA, the CDR3 is TGTGCCAGCGGCCGGCAGGGACACACTGAAGCTTTCTTT. Translating gives CASGRQGHTEAFF. The chain couples TRBV25-1 to TRBJ1-1, with a tentative D call TRBD1 (5 bases). The CDR3 sequence is 13 residues long. The germline gives CDR1 MGHDK, CDR2 SYGVNS. V lost 8 bases and J lost 3, with 13 bases in between.

The chain joins TRBV24-1 to TRBJ2-1; D is uncertain. The ends were cut back, 6 bases at V and 4 bases at J, with 6 bases in the middle. Germline values: CDR1 KGHDR, CDR2 SFDVKD. The CDR3 contains 12 residues. CDR3 nucleotide sequence: TGTGCCACCAGTTCACCGTACAATGAGCAGTTCTTC. Translated, it gives CATSSPYNEQFF.

This clonotype was detected once. This chain connects TRBV3-1 to TRBJ2-7; D unclear. CDR1 is LGHDT and CDR2 is YNNKEL in the germline V gene (reference sequence). This CDR3 comprises 17 residues. V was clipped by 4 bases and J by 3 bases, with 22 bases between them. CDR3 in amino acids: CASSPNVLVFTSYEQYF. In DNA form, the CDR3 reads TGTGCCAGCAGCCCGAATGTATTAGTTTTCACCAGCTACGAGCAGTACTTC.

The chain recombines TRBV6-5 with TRBJ2-1; a possible D gene is TRBD2 (5 bases). Germline V gives CDR1 MNHEY, CDR2 SVGAGI. The CDR3 contains 14 residues. V was trimmed by 3 bases and J by 5 bases, leaving 11 bases between them. The CDR3 loop is CASSYSVGDNEQFF. CDR3 bases: TGTGCCAGCAGTTATTCGGTCGGGGACAATGAGCAGTTCTTC.

This rearrangement joins TRBV7-9 to TRBJ2-1; maybe TRBD1 (5 bases). Germline-derived CDR1 and CDR2 are SEHNR and FQNEAQ (reference sequence). The CDR3 is 16 amino acids. With 4 bases removed from V and 0 bases from J, the gap between germline ends came to 13 bases. Written as DNA, the CDR3 is TGTGCCAGCAGCTCCCCAACGACAGTCTCCTACAATGAGCAGTTCTTC. Residues: CASSSPTTVSYNEQFF.

This clonotype was detected only a few times. V and J are TRBV9 and TRBJ2-7; D is ambiguous. The CDR3 contains 13 residues. Trimming removed 4 bases from V and 6 bases from J, with 14 bases in between. Germline V CDR1 and CDR2: SGDLS, YYNGEE. CDR3 amino acids: CASSPPYGREQYF. The CDR3 DNA reads TGTGCCAGCAGCCCCCCCTACGGACGCGAGCAGTACTTC.

The gene calls are TRBV20-1 and TRBJ2-1; no definite D call. V lost 3 bases, J lost 0 bases, and 12 bases lay in between. Germline CDR1 and CDR2: DFQATT and SNEGSKA (reference sequence). This CDR3 has 15 residues. CDR3 nucleotides: TGCAGTGCTAGGTCTACAGTGGGCTCCTACAATGAGCAGTTCTTC. It codes for CSARSTVGSYNEQFF.

This chain joins TRBV2 and TRBJ2-7; 7 nucleotides align to TRBD2. The V segment lost 5 bases and the J segment 3 bases; nucleotides outside the gene matches: 10. This CDR3 is 15 amino acids long. Germline lookup yields CDR1 SNHLY and CDR2 FYNNEI. DNA for the CDR3: TGTGCCAGCAGTAAGTGGCTAGCGGCGGTCTACGAGCAGTACTTC. As protein: CASSKWLAAVYEQYF.

This chain connects TRBV24-1 to TRBJ2-5; TRBD2 matches 14 bases. J was trimmed by 2 bases and V by 0 bases; bases with no gene match: 7. The CDR3 runs 19 residues. Germline CDR1 reads KGHDR; CDR2 reads SFDVKD. The CDR3 DNA reads TGTGCCACCAGTGATTTGGTCCCCGGACTAGCGGGAGGTCAAGAGACCCAGTACTTC. This sequence encodes CATSDLVPGLAGGQETQYF.